This TCR beta chain was captured in a study of shared clonotypes between healthy human individuals. The table came from immunoSEQ multiplex PCR; TCRdb's copy has only in-frame clones and leaves some out. The sample records about 2.4 million clones, roughly 93% being singletons. Specimen: naive CD4+ T cells from PBMCs. The sample's subset: CD45RA+ positively selected. The TCR comes from a young man in good health. Some clones in this sample may be carry-over from other donors' samples.

This chain's CDR3 is CASSPRDRDDEQYF. CDR3 sequence (DNA): TGCGCCAGCAGCCCCCGGGACAGGGACGACGAGCAGTACTTC. The V call is TRBV5-1, the J call TRBJ2-7; 9 bases map to TRBD1. Unmatched junction bases numbered 7, after V lost 4 bases and J lost 5 bases. The CDR3 runs to 14 residues. Germline V gene sequence: CDR1 SGHRS, CDR2 YFSETQ.